This T cell receptor (beta chain) was captured in a study of blood T cell repertoires in COVID-19. Study-wide context: In each case, the material was cDNA or gDNA derived from T cells, B-cell-depleted T cells, or PBMCs.

As processed by the authors: Counts of nucleated cells, estimated from reference gene primer amplification, were obtained. Using immunoSEQ multiplex PCR, the repertoire was profiled, and TCRdb retains in-frame clones only, with some absent. Clone size and V and J calls were adopted from that table, with D and trimming inferred from the DNA. The sample yields 250,000 to 350,000 clones, roughly 89% seen once. The V and J ends lost 6 bases and 4 bases respectively, with 15 bases between them. The germline V gene encodes CDR1 SGHTA and CDR2 FQGNSA. The CDR3 is made up of 15 amino acids. Sequencing was done on a sample of peripheral blood. The chain links TRBV7-2 to TRBJ2-2; perhaps TRBD2 as D (7 bases). This receptor was taken from a man aged 25-45 years with acute or convalescent COVID-19. The CDR3 nucleotides read TGTGCCAGCAGTTTGACGCGGGGGCGCACCGGGGAGCTGTTTTTT. It specifies CASSLTRGRTGELFF.